The clone carrying this TCR beta chain has more than one count but fewer than ten. The V end lost 5 bases, the J end lost 6 bases, and 16 bases lay between the germline ends. This CDR3 is built from 14 residues. Germline assignment: CDR1 SGHTA and CDR2 FQGNSA. These data belong to a study of T cells of healthy individuals. TCRdb re-analysed the 5' RACE reads in MiXCR, keeping a single row per CDR3 protein. The data contain 38,000 or so distinct CDR3 sequences, 4.5% of them singletons. The rearrangement joins TRBV7-2 to TRBJ2-5, with D perhaps given as TRBD1 or TRBD2 (5 bases each). This TCR derives from a human donor in good health. CDR3 region: CASSPGTIGKTQYF. CDR3 nucleotide sequence: TGTGCCAGCAGCCCGGGGACCATTGGGAAGACCCAGTACTTC.